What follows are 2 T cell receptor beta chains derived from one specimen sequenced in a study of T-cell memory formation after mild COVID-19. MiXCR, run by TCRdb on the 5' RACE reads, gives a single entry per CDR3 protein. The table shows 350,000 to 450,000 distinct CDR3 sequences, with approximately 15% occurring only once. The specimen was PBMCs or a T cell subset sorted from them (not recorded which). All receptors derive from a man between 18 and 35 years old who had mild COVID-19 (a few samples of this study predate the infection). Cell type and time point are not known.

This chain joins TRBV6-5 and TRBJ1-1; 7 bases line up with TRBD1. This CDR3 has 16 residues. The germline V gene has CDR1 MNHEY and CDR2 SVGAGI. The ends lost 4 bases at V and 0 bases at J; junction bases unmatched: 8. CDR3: CASSSPTGSMNTEAFF. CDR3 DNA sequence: TGTGCCAGCAGTTCGCCGACAGGGTCCATGAACACTGAAGCTTTCTTT.

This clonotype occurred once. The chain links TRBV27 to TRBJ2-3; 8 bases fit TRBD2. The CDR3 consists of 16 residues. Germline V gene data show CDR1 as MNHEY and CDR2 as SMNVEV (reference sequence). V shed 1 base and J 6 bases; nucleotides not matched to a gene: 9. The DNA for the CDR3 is TGTGCCAGCAGTTTATACGGTAGCGGGGAGCCCGATACGCAGTATTTT. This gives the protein CASSLYGSGEPDTQYF.